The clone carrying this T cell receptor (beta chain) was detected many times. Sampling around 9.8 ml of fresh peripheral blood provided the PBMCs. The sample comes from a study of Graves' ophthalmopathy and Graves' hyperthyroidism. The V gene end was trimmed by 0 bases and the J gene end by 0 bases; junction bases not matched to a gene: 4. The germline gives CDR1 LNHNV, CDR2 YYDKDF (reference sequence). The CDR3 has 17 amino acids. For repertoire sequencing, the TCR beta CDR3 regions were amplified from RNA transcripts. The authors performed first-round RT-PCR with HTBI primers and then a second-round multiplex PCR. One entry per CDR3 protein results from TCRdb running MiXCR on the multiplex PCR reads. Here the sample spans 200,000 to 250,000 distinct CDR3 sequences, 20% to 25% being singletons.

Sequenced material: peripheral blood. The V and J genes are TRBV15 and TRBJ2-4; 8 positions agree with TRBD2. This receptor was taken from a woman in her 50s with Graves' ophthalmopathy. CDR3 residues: CATSREAGGLAKNIQYF. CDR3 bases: TGTGCCACCAGCAGAGAGGCGGGAGGACTAGCCAAAAACATTCAGTACTTC.